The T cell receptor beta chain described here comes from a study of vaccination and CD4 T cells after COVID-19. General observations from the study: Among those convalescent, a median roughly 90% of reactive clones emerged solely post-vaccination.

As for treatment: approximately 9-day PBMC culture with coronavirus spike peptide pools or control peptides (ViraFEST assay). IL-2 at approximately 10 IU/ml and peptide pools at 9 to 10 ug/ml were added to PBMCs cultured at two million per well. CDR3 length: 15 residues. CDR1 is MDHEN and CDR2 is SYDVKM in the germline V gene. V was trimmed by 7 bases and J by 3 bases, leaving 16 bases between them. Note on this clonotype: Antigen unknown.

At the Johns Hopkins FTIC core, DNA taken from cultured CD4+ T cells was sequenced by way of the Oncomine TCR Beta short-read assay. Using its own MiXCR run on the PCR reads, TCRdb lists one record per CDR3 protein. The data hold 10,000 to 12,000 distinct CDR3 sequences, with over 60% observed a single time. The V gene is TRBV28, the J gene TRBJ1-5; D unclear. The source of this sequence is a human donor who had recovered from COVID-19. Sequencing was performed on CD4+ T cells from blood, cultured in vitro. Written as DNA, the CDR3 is TGTGCCAGCATCACGCCAGGCGGATCCAATCAGCCCCAGCATTTT. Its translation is CASITPGGSNQPQHF.